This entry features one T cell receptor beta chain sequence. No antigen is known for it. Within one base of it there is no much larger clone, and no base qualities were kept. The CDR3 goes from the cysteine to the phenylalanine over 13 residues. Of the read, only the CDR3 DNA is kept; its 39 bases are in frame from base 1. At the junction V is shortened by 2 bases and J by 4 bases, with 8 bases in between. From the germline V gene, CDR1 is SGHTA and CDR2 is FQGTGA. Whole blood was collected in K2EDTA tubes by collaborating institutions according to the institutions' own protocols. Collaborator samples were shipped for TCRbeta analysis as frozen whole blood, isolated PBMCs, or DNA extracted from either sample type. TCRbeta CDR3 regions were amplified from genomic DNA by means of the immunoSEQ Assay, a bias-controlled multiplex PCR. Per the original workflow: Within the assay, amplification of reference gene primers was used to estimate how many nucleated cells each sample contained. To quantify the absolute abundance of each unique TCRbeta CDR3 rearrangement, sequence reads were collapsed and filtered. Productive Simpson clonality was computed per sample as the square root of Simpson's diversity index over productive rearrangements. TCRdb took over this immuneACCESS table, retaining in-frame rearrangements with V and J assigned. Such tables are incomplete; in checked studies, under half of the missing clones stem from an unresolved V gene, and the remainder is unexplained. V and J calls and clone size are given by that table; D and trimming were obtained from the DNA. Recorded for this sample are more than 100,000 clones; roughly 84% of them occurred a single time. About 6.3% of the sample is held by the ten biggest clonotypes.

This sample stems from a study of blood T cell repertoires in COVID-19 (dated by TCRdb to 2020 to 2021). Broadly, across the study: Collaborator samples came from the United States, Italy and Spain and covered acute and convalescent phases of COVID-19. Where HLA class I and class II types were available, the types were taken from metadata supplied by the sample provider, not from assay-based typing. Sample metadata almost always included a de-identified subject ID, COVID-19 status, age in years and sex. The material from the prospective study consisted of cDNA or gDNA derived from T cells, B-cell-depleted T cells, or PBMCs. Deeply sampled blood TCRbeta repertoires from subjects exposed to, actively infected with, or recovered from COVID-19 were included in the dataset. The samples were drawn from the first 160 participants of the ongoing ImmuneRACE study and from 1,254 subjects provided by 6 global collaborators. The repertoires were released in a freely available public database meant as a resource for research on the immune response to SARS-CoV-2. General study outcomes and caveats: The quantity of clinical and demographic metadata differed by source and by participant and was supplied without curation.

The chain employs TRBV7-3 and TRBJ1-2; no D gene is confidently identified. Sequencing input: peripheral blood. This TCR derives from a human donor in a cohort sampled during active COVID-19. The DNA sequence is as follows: TGTGCCAGCAGCTTAGACTCATCCTATGGCTACACCTTC. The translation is CASSLDSSYGYTF.